This TCR beta chain was identified in a study of T cell responses to AZD1222 COVID-19 vaccine. Profiling relied on immunoSEQ multiplex PCR, and the TCRdb table lists in-frame clones only, not all of them. The table has fewer than 110,000 clones, around 87% seen once; the top ten hold approximately 4%. The CDR3 contains 16 residues. The V segment lost 4 bases and the J segment 3 bases; nucleotides outside the gene matches: 8. Germline CDR1 is SGHAT and CDR2 is FQNNGV. This chain connects TRBV11-2 to TRBJ2-5, with 10 bases aligning to TRBD2. The clonotype comes from an adult in good health. Sequencing was performed on peripheral blood, taken on day 0 of AZD1222 vaccination. The CDR3, as DNA: TGTGCCAGCAGCTCCACTAGCGGGATATTTAAAGAGACCCAGTACTTC. It translates to CASSSTSGIFKETQYF.